This is a list of T cell receptor beta chains from one sample in a study of T cells in Graves' hyperthyroidism and ophthalmopathy. TCRdb independently ran MiXCR on the multiplex PCR reads; one entry per CDR3 protein. The sample shows hundreds of thousands of distinct CDR3 sequences, around 13% of them seen only once. The sample consisted of blood. These receptors were collected from a young woman with Graves' hyperthyroidism that later progressed to Graves' ophthalmopathy. The CDR3 runs from the conserved cysteine through the conserved F or W. The D gene is left open where the match is weak. Expanded clones are given a class, and other clones once, few, many or no size at all.

j_call: TRBJ2-7; v_call: TRBV14; d_call: TRBD2; clone_size: many; cdr3_nt: TGTGCCAGCAGCCCTTGGGCGGTAGCGGGAGGCCACTACGAGCAGTACTTC; cdr3_aa: CASSPWAVAGGHYEQYF
j_call: TRBJ2-2; v_call: TRBV6-2/TRBV6-3; d_call: .; clone_size: many; cdr3_nt: TGTGCCAGCAGTTACCCTTACAGGGCACCGTTCACCGGGGAGCTGTTTTTT; cdr3_aa: CASSYPYRAPFTGELFF
j_call: TRBJ2-7; v_call: TRBV28; d_call: .; clone_size: .; cdr3_nt: TGTGCCAGCAGCTTACCCCTCCCCCACTACTACGAGCAGTACTTC; cdr3_aa: CASSLPLPHYYEQYF
j_call: TRBJ2-7; v_call: TRBV12-3/TRBV12-4; d_call: TRBD1; clone_size: many; cdr3_nt: TGTGCCAGCAGTCCCGGCAGGGGGATCTACGAGCAGTACTTC; cdr3_aa: CASSPGRGIYEQYF
j_call: TRBJ2-2; v_call: TRBV5-1; d_call: TRBD1; clone_size: few; cdr3_nt: TGCGCCAGCAGCTTAGAGGGGGCCCCTATCACCGGGGAGCTGTTTTTT; cdr3_aa: CASSLEGAPITGELFF
j_call: TRBJ2-5; v_call: TRBV6-1; d_call: .; clone_size: .; cdr3_nt: TGTGCCAGCAGCTCCCCGTGGGGTGCAGAGACCCAGTACTTC; cdr3_aa: CASSSPWGAETQYF
j_call: TRBJ1-2; v_call: TRBV30; d_call: .; clone_size: many; cdr3_nt: TGTGCCTGGAGTGTACGGGTAGGGGAAGGCTACACCTTC; cdr3_aa: CAWSVRVGEGYTF
j_call: TRBJ1-4; v_call: TRBV5-1; d_call: .; clone_size: .; cdr3_nt: TGCGCCAGCAGAACCCAGGGGTTGGGGGATGAAAAACTGTTTTTT; cdr3_aa: CASRTQGLGDEKLFF
j_call: TRBJ2-3; v_call: TRBV6-1; d_call: TRBD2; clone_size: many; cdr3_nt: TGTGCCAGCAAGCGGGAGCTTGGCACAGATACGCAGTATTTT; cdr3_aa: CASKRELGTDTQYF
j_call: TRBJ2-1; v_call: TRBV7-9; d_call: TRBD2; clone_size: many; cdr3_nt: TGTGCCAGCAGCTTAGGTAGCGGGATACAAGATGAGCAGTTCTTC; cdr3_aa: CASSLGSGIQDEQFF
j_call: TRBJ2-1; v_call: TRBV12-3/TRBV12-4; d_call: TRBD2; clone_size: .; cdr3_nt: TGTGCCAGCAGTTTAGGGACTAGCGGAAAGGCGTACAATGAGCAGTTCTTC; cdr3_aa: CASSLGTSGKAYNEQFF
j_call: TRBJ1-5; v_call: TRBV12-5; d_call: TRBD1; clone_size: many; cdr3_nt: TGTGCTAGTGGTTTGGTACCGTCCAGGGGGCAGGGGGATCAGCCCCAGCATTTT; cdr3_aa: CASGLVPSRGQGDQPQHF
j_call: TRBJ1-4; v_call: TRBV20-1; d_call: .; clone_size: .; cdr3_nt: TGCAGTGCTAGAGATCTAGAGGATGAAAAAATGTTTTTT; cdr3_aa: CSARDLEDEKMFF
j_call: TRBJ2-2; v_call: TRBV28; d_call: TRBD1; clone_size: few; cdr3_nt: TGTGCCAGCAGTACAGGGGTCGGGGAGCTGTTTTTT; cdr3_aa: CASSTGVGELFF
j_call: TRBJ2-7; v_call: TRBV27; d_call: .; clone_size: .; cdr3_nt: TGTGCCAGCAGTTTTACTTTTTCCCCCTACGAGCAGTACTTC; cdr3_aa: CASSFTFSPYEQYF
j_call: TRBJ1-1; v_call: TRBV27; d_call: .; clone_size: .; cdr3_nt: TGTGCCAGCAGTTTCGCCGGAAAGAACACTGAAGCTTTCTTT; cdr3_aa: CASSFAGKNTEAFF
j_call: TRBJ1-1; v_call: TRBV2; d_call: .; clone_size: .; cdr3_nt: TGTGCCAGCAGTCGGGACACGGGGATTGGCTCTGAAGCTTTCTTT; cdr3_aa: CASSRDTGIGSEAFF
j_call: TRBJ2-2; v_call: TRBV12-3/TRBV12-4; d_call: .; clone_size: .; cdr3_nt: TGTGCCAGCAGTTATTCTCAGGGGCAAATCGGGGAGCTGTTTTTT; cdr3_aa: CASSYSQGQIGELFF
j_call: TRBJ2-2; v_call: TRBV28; d_call: .; clone_size: many; cdr3_nt: TGTGCCAGCAGTTTAGGACTAACGAACACCGGGGAGCTGTTTTTT; cdr3_aa: CASSLGLTNTGELFF
j_call: TRBJ2-7; v_call: TRBV4-3; d_call: TRBD2; clone_size: few; cdr3_nt: TGCGCCAGCAGCCAAGAAGCGACTAGCGGGTTCTACGAGCAGTACTTC; cdr3_aa: CASSQEATSGFYEQYF